The 6 T cell receptor beta chains in this list originate from one sample, sequenced in a study of shared clonotypes between healthy human individuals. TCRdb's table, derived via immunoSEQ multiplex PCR, lists solely in-frame clones and lacks some. The sample lists fewer than 700,000 clones, around three quarters seen once, with more than 10% in the top ten. Specimen: PBMCs. Receptors were obtained from a woman aged 40-49 years in good health. Some clones in this sample may be carry-over from other donors' samples.

This clone was counted between two and nine times. The gene calls are TRBV5-5 and TRBJ1-2; D ambiguous. V was clipped by 1 base and J by 4 bases, with 8 bases between them. The CDR3 runs to 13 residues. Germline-derived CDR1 and CDR2 are SGHKS and YYEKEE (reference sequence). The CDR3 DNA follows: TGTGCCAGCAGCTTGCGGATCGGCTATGGCTACACCTTC. Its protein is CASSLRIGYGYTF.

This sequence joins TRBV6-1 and TRBJ2-2, with D perhaps given as TRBD1 or TRBD2 (5 bases each). V lost 11 bases and J 4 bases, leaving 14 bases between the germline ends. CDR3 length equals 13 residues. CDR1 is MNHNS and CDR2 is SASEGT in the germline V gene. The CDR3 nucleotides are TGTGCCGCTGGGGGAGATTTCACCGGGGAGCTGTTTTTT. Protein sequence: CAAGGDFTGELFF.

The chain employs TRBV4-1 and TRBJ1-2, with D possibly being TRBD1 (6 bases). The V end lost 6 bases, the J end lost 7 bases, and 27 bases lay between the germline ends. CDR1 and CDR2 (germline): MGHRA, YSYEKL. The CDR3 totals 17 residues. The CDR3: CASRRSDLGSQGLGYTF. The DNA of the CDR3 is TGCGCCAGCAGACGGTCCGATCTAGGATCCCAGGGGCTTGGCTACACCTTC.

The rearrangement links TRBV28 to TRBJ1-5, with 9 nucleotides matching TRBD1. The ends lost 6 bases at V and 5 bases at J; junction bases unmatched: 5. From germline, CDR1 is MDHEN and CDR2 SYDVKM. The CDR3 length is 14 residues. The CDR3 DNA is TGTGCCAGCAGCCGAACAGGGGGCTATCAGCCCCAGCATTTT. Its translation is CASSRTGGYQPQHF.

The chain uses TRBV10-2 and TRBJ2-5, with 13 nucleotides matching TRBD2. The J call is in doubt because the DNA end fits TRBJ2-7 better. The CDR3 loop spans 16 amino acids. Germline CDR1 is WSHSY and CDR2 is SAAADI. The CDR3 here is CASSEGLAGVWYEQYF. CDR3 nucleotide sequence: TGCGCCAGCAGTGAGGGACTAGCGGGAGTTTGGTACGAGCAGTACTTC.

Remarks on this clone: This likely came from a read error, as a far larger clone is one base away. J is TRBJ2-2 and V is TRBV30; D is possibly TRBD1 or TRBD2 (5 bases each). Germline CDR1 reads GTSNPN; CDR2 reads SVGIG (reference sequence). The CDR3 totals 14 residues. The CDR3 reads CAWSRGYGTGELLF. The CDR3 DNA is TGTGCCTGGAGTAGGGGATATGGGACCGGGGAGCTGCTTTTT.